The sequence of this T cell receptor (beta chain) was determined in a study of STAT5B mutations in CD4+ large granular lymphocyte leukemia. V was clipped by 6 bases and J by 6 bases; unmatched bases: 6. The CDR3 loop spans 15 amino acids. Germline V gene lookup returns CDR1 MDHEN and CDR2 SYDVKM. Per the study methods: The detection floor for productive clonotype frequency was 2.59 x 10-5. Generated by immunoSEQ multiplex PCR, the TCRdb table keeps only in-frame clones and is missing some. V and J calls and clone size are as listed in that table; D and trimming were resolved from the DNA. Here the sample spans tens of thousands of clones, around 80% being singletons.

V and J are TRBV28 and TRBJ2-2; 11 bases are shared with TRBD2. This TCR came from a human donor in good health. Sequencing was done on a sample of CD4+ T cells from blood buffy coats. The CDR3, as DNA: TGTGCCAGCAGGACGCCGGGACTAGCGGCCGGGGAGCTGTTTTTT. Residues: CASRTPGLAAGELFF.